This T cell receptor beta chain is from a study of T-cell memory formation after mild COVID-19. Points from the study as a whole: Clonal second-wave expansions that peaked on day 37 had unconfirmed SARS-CoV-2 specificity. CD8+ contracting clones occupied EMRA, while CD4+ ones occupied mainly CM and EM. Clones that contracted from day 15 to 85 were balanced CD4/CD8, while later expanders leaned CD4+.

Sample barcodes and UMIs were carried by the TCR alpha and TCR beta cDNA libraries that 5'RACE generated with constant-segment primers. TCRdb used MiXCR to reprocess the 5' RACE reads, holding one entry per CDR3 protein. The table lists roughly 400,000 distinct CDR3 sequences, about a sixth of them singletons. This clonotype has just a few counts. Its antigen is currently unknown. Unmatched junction bases numbered 12, after V lost 0 bases and J lost 0 bases. This CDR3 has 20 amino acids. The V gene's germline CDR1 is MGHRA and CDR2 YSYEKL. Sequenced sample: PBMCs or a T cell subset sorted from them (not recorded which). The rearrangement uses TRBV4-1 and TRBJ2-4; 9 bases are shared with TRBD1. The origin of this receptor is a man younger than 35 who had mild COVID-19 (a few samples of this study predate the infection). Cell type and time point are not known. The CDR3 DNA sequence: TGCGCCAGCAGCCAAGATTGGGACAGGGCTTCAGAATTAGCCAAAAACATTCAGTACTTC. Residues: CASSQDWDRASELAKNIQYF.